One and the same sample provided the 26 T cell receptor beta chains below, sequenced in a study of regulatory T cells in long-lasting Graves disease. Described time point: persistent/refractory GD, antithyroid drugs over 5 years with positive TRAb. Scientists built the TCR library using RNA that was extracted from PBMCs. Building of the TCR beta libraries involved iRepertoire HTBI primers and Arm-PCR of CDR3 regions. Via MiXCR, TCRdb re-called the multiplex PCR reads, giving one row per CDR3 protein. The sample holds about 340,000 distinct CDR3 sequences, roughly a fifth seen once. Sequencing was performed on peripheral blood mononuclear cells (PBMCs), taken when the disease was refractory, from a patient treated with antithyroid drugs. All receptors come from a female donor with Graves disease.

The table lists this clonotype with a few counts. The rearrangement joins TRBV6-2 or TRBV6-3 to TRBJ2-7, with D perhaps matching TRBD2 (5 bases). CDR1 and CDR2 from the germline V gene are MNHEY and SVGEGT. This CDR3 comprises 12 residues. V lost 10 bases to trimming and J lost 5 bases, with 15 bases between them. The CDR3 region has the DNA TGTGCCACCCCCGAAGGAGGCCACGAGCAGTACTTC. It yields the protein CATPEGGHEQYF.

The rearrangement links TRBV10-3 to TRBJ2-7, with 12 bases identical to TRBD2. The CDR3 covers 19 residues. Germline CDR1 and CDR2: ENHRY and SYGVKD. J gave up 0 bases and V 2 bases, and 11 bases lay outside the gene matches. CDR3 protein: CAISETSTSGRTSSYEQYF. The DNA for the CDR3 is TGTGCCATCAGTGAGACTTCAACTAGCGGGAGGACCAGCTCCTACGAGCAGTACTTC.

This clonotype was seen a handful of times. The chain couples TRBV30 to TRBJ1-5, with D possibly matching TRBD1 (6 bases). V lost 2 bases to trimming and J lost 3 bases, with 11 bases between them. Germline assignment: CDR1 GTSNPN and CDR2 SVGIG (reference sequence). This CDR3 is 14 amino acids long. The CDR3 region is CAWSPTGPNQPQHF. The CDR3 DNA sequence: TGTGCCTGGAGTCCCACAGGGCCCAATCAGCCCCAGCATTTT.

V usage is TRBV11-3 and J usage is TRBJ2-1, with D maybe TRBD2 (6 bases). Germline CDR1 is SGHNT and CDR2 is YENEEA. V lost 5 bases and J 6 bases, leaving 20 bases between the germline ends. This CDR3 is 16 amino acids long. CDR3 DNA sequence: TGTGCCAGCAGCCAAGACTCGAGCGGGCCCTTCAATGAGCAGTTCTTC. This sequence encodes CASSQDSSGPFNEQFF.

This clonotype appeared many times. The chain carries TRBV6-1 and TRBJ2-2; TRBD1 is a possible D gene (6 bases). Germline-derived CDR1 and CDR2 are MNHNS and SASEGT. V was pared by 5 bases and J by 7 bases, with 14 bases between. CDR3 length: 14 residues. For the CDR3, the DNA is TGTGCCAGCAGTCCTCCGTGGGGGCACGGGGAGCTGTTTTTT. Protein product: CASSPPWGHGELFF.

The sample holds one count of this clonotype. The chain couples TRBV4-2 to TRBJ1-1; TRBD1 agrees at 9 bases. V gave up 2 bases and J gave up 0 bases; unmatched junction bases: 7. The CDR3 length is 17 residues. Germline CDR1 is LGHNA and CDR2 is YNFKEQ. CDR3 sequence: CASSQPAGTGLNTEAFF. The CDR3 DNA follows: TGTGCCAGCAGCCAACCGGCCGGGACAGGGCTGAACACTGAAGCTTTCTTT.

This clonotype showed up many times. The genes are TRBV28 and TRBJ2-5; D is ambiguous. The CDR3 runs to 13 residues. The germline CDR1 and CDR2 sequences are MDHEN and SYDVKM. Between the trimmed V and J ends, which lost 5 bases and 3 bases, there was a span of 10 bases. The CDR3: CASSPPEEETQYF. The CDR3 bases are TGTGCCAGCAGTCCCCCCGAGGAAGAGACCCAGTACTTC.

V and J are TRBV7-6 and TRBJ2-2; tentative D call: TRBD1 (5 bases). V was pared by 1 base and J by 7 bases, with 10 bases between. The CDR3 runs 14 residues. Germline V gives CDR1 SGHVS, CDR2 FNYEAQ. Here the CDR3 DNA reads TGTGCCAGCAGCTTAGAGGGGTTCGGCGGGGAGCTGTTTTTT. It codes for CASSLEGFGGELFF.

Turning to this clonotype: An end of the junction differs from the germline gene, which may be a read error. This rearrangement joins TRBV7-2 to TRBJ2-3; D uncertain. This CDR3 has 13 residues. From germline, CDR1 is SGHTA and CDR2 FQGNSA. The CDR3 nucleotides are TGTGTCAGCAGCGCCCCAACTGTTCATACGCAGTATTTT. This sequence encodes CVSSAPTVHTQYF.

A few counts support this clonotype. The chain carries TRBV4-1 and TRBJ1-5, with D tentatively TRBD1 (6 bases). The germline gives CDR1 MGHRA, CDR2 YSYEKL. The length of the CDR3 is 14 residues. V dropped 6 bases and J dropped 1 base, with 10 bases sitting between them. CDR3 DNA: TGCGCCAGCAGGGACAGTAGGAGCAATCAGCCCCAGCATTTT. This gives the protein CASRDSRSNQPQHF.

This clonotype has ten or more counts. In DNA, the CDR3 is TGTGCCAGCAACACGGGGGGGGGGGCCCTAGTTTCGGAGGGCTACACCTTC. Residues: CASNTGGGALVSEGYTF. The V gene is TRBV2, the J gene TRBJ1-2; a possible D gene is TRBD1 (6 bases). V gave up 7 bases and J gave up 8 bases, with 29 bases separating them. The germline CDR1 and CDR2 sequences are SNHLY and FYNNEI. The CDR3 is made up of 17 amino acids.

The sample holds one count of this clonotype. Here the CDR3 omits its conserved ending phenylalanine or tryptophan, so a read error is the likely source. J is TRBJ2-7 and V is TRBV5-1, with TRBD1 identical over 9 bases. The CDR3 loop spans 12 amino acids. The germline V gene encodes CDR1 SGHRS and CDR2 YFSETQ. V shed 8 bases, J shed 5 bases, and the junction held 5 bases outside the gene matches. CDR3 amino acids: CARRDRENEQYI. In DNA form, the CDR3 reads TGCGCCAGGCGGGACAGGGAAAACGAGCAGTACATC.

The rearrangement joins TRBV4-3 to TRBJ2-7, with D maybe TRBD2 (5 bases). The CDR3 runs 14 residues. From germline, CDR1 is LGHNA and CDR2 YSLEER. Trimming took off 7 bases at V and 2 bases at J, with 15 bases between the two ends. The CDR3 reads CASTPRGVPYEQYF. In DNA, the CDR3 is TGCGCCAGCACCCCACGGGGAGTCCCCTACGAGCAGTACTTC.

The table lists this clonotype with a count of one. This clone may be a read error of a much larger clone one base away. V and J are TRBV7-2 and TRBJ2-2; D is uncertain. This CDR3 has 12 amino acids. Germline assignment: CDR1 SGHTA and CDR2 FQGNSA. This chain's CDR3 is CAGSLEAGELFF. The CDR3 coding sequence is TGTGCCGGCAGCTTAGAGGCCGGGGAGCTGTTTTTT.

V is TRBV6-1 and J is TRBJ1-3; possible D gene TRBD1, 6 bases. This CDR3 has 13 amino acids. Trimming took off 10 bases at V and 1 base at J, with 11 bases between the two ends. Germline loops: CDR1 MNHNS, CDR2 SASEGT. CDR3 coding DNA: TGTGCCACTGCTGACAGGTCTGGAAACACCATATATTTT. Translating it yields CATADRSGNTIYF.

There are many counts of this clonotype. V usage is TRBV11-2 and J usage is TRBJ1-4; 8 positions match TRBD1. Germline V lookup: CDR1 SGHAT, CDR2 FQNNGV. The length of the CDR3 is 15 residues. Unmatched junction bases numbered 7, after V lost 5 bases and J lost 5 bases. Written as DNA, the CDR3 is TGTGCCAGCAGCCGGGGGACAGGCCAAAATGAAAAACTGTTTTTT. Protein product: CASSRGTGQNEKLFF.

This clonotype was seen at least ten times. This chain connects TRBV20-1 to TRBJ2-7, with D possibly matching TRBD1 (6 bases). V gave up 4 bases and J gave up 6 bases, with 16 bases separating them. Germline assignment: CDR1 DFQATT and CDR2 SNEGSKA (reference sequence). The CDR3 extends over 13 amino acids. The CDR3 loop reads CSATRDTSGEQYF. The DNA of the CDR3 is TGCAGTGCTACCCGGGACACCTCGGGCGAGCAGTACTTC.

The chain links TRBV19 to TRBJ1-5; tentatively, D is TRBD1 (6 bases). V was shortened by 1 base and J by 0 bases, with 7 bases between the two germline ends. The CDR3 extends over 15 amino acids. Germline lookup yields CDR1 LNHDA and CDR2 SQIVND (reference sequence). The CDR3 loop is CASSIGGGSNQPQHF. In DNA form, the CDR3 reads TGTGCCAGTAGTATAGGAGGGGGTAGCAATCAGCCCCAGCATTTT.

This clonotype was recorded at least ten times. The chain uses TRBV5-1 and TRBJ2-1, with 8 bases fitting TRBD2. This CDR3 has 14 amino acids. Germline V gene data show CDR1 as SGHRS and CDR2 as YFSETQ. J gave up 7 bases and V 3 bases, and 6 bases lay outside the gene matches. CDR3 bases: TGCGCCAGCAGCTCCGGGACTAGTTTTAATGAGCAGTTCTTC. Protein: CASSSGTSFNEQFF.

A note on this clonotype: Since a much larger clone is just one base distant, this may be a read error. The V gene is TRBV7-2, the J gene TRBJ1-1, with 8 bases identical to TRBD1. Germline V lookup: CDR1 SGHTA, CDR2 FQGNSA. Trimming at V came to 4 bases and at J to 5 bases, leaving 6 bases not matched to a gene. The CDR3 sequence is 14 residues long. The CDR3 reads CASSYRGGRTEAFF. CDR3 bases: TGTGCCAGCAGCTACAGGGGGGGACGAACTGAAGCTTTCTTT.

The J gene is TRBJ1-2, the V gene TRBV30; the D is unclear. The CDR3 covers 11 residues. V gave up 0 bases and J gave up 5 bases, with 4 bases separating them. The germline CDR1 and CDR2 sequences are GTSNPN and SVGIG (reference sequence). The CDR3: CAWSVPYGYTF. CDR3 nucleotide sequence: TGTGCCTGGAGTGTACCTTATGGCTACACCTTC.

This clonotype showed up many times. This chain links TRBV27 with TRBJ1-1; weak D call: TRBD1 (5 bases). The CDR3 has 13 residues. Germline V gene data show CDR1 as MNHEY and CDR2 as SMNVEV (reference sequence). Trimming took 6 bases from V and 0 from J, leaving 8 bases between them. The CDR3 sequence: CASSDSMNTEAFF. CDR3 nucleotides: TGTGCCAGCAGCGACAGCATGAACACTGAAGCTTTCTTT.

With respect to this clonotype: A much larger clone lies a single base off, so this may be a read error. The conserved final phenylalanine or tryptophan is absent from the CDR3, which likely points to a read error. The rearrangement joins TRBV6-2 or TRBV6-3 to TRBJ2-7; 9 positions match TRBD2. The CDR3 sequence is 15 residues long. CDR1 and CDR2 from the germline V gene are MNHEY and SVGEGT. The ends lost 5 bases at V and 0 bases at J; junction bases unmatched: 5. The CDR3 bases are TGTGCCAGCAGTCCTAGCGGGACTAGCTCCTACGAGCAGTACCTC. This codes for CASSPSGTSSYEQYL.

The chain links TRBV12-3 or TRBV12-4 to TRBJ2-3; TRBD2 matches 10 bases. The CDR3 loop spans 18 amino acids. V was pared by 6 bases and J by 0 bases, with 12 bases of the junction left unmatched. This CDR3 reads CASSPGTSVMGSTDTQYF. The CDR3 region has the DNA TGTGCCAGCAGCCCCGGGACTAGCGTAATGGGAAGCACAGATACGCAGTATTTT.

This clonotype was picked up many times. The chain uses TRBV28 and TRBJ2-7; D is perhaps TRBD1 (5 bases). The CDR3 is 13 amino acids. Germline V gene sequence: CDR1 MDHEN, CDR2 SYDVKM. V was cut by 3 bases and J by 2 bases, with 8 bases left in between. The CDR3 region has the DNA TGTGCCAGCAGTTTGCAGGGCGCCTACGAGCAGTACTTC. It encodes CASSLQGAYEQYF.

This clonotype was picked up many times. The V and J genes are TRBV7-9 and TRBJ1-1, with D perhaps TRBD1 (6 bases). The length of the CDR3 is 16 residues. The ends were cut back, 4 bases at V and 2 bases at J, with 17 bases in the middle. Germline V CDR1 and CDR2: SEHNR, FQNEAQ (reference sequence). DNA of the CDR3: TGTGCCAGCAGCTCAACAGTAGGGGGTCCTAACACTGAAGCTTTCTTT. Translated: CASSSTVGGPNTEAFF.